These 22 T cell receptor beta chains share one sample of origin, sequenced in a study of identical twins. TCRdb redid the calling of the 5' RACE reads with MiXCR, one entry per CDR3 protein. The sample has hundreds of thousands of distinct CDR3 sequences, around 6% seen once; the top ten hold 1.5% to 2%. The sequencing sample was made of naive T cells sorted from blood. All receptors derive from a man between 18 and 35 years old in good health.

V and J are TRBV12-3 or TRBV12-4 and TRBJ2-7, with D hard to call. Trimming removed 10 bases from V and 2 bases from J, with 12 bases in between. The CDR3 length is 12 residues. CDR3 region: CATHNRAYEQYV. The CDR3 DNA is TGTGCCACCCACAACAGAGCCTACGAGCAGTACGTC.

In this sample, this clonotype turned up a few times. CDR3 sequence: CASSLAGMTNTGELFF. The DNA for the CDR3 is TGTGCCAGCAGTTTAGCCGGGATGACGAACACCGGGGAGCTGTTTTTT. The chain recombines TRBV27 with TRBJ2-2, with D maybe TRBD2 (5 bases). The germline gives CDR1 MNHEY, CDR2 SMNVEV (reference sequence). The CDR3 sequence is 16 residues long. V dropped 2 bases and J dropped 0 bases, with 10 bases sitting between them.

This chain links TRBV29-1 with TRBJ2-5, with 10 bases matching TRBD1. Germline CDR1 and CDR2: SQVTM and ANQGSEA. The CDR3 runs to 16 residues. Unmatched junction bases numbered 13, after V lost 4 bases and J lost 5 bases. The chain's CDR3 is CSVGVGQGKSGETQYF. The DNA for the CDR3 is TGCAGCGTTGGAGTGGGACAGGGGAAGTCCGGTGAGACCCAGTACTTC.

This clonotype was recorded many times. The V call is TRBV6-6, the J call TRBJ2-7; 7 bases agree with TRBD1. The junction had 11 bases not matched to a gene; V was cut back by 10 bases and J by 5 bases. CDR3 length equals 13 residues. CDR1 and CDR2 (germline): MNHNY, SVGAGI (reference sequence). The CDR3 nucleotides are TGTGCCACCAAGAGACAGGGCACCGACGAGCAGTACTTC. As protein: CATKRQGTDEQYF.

This clonotype was recorded at least ten times. The chain has TRBV20-1 and TRBJ2-3; tentatively, D is TRBD1 (6 bases). V was cut by 2 bases and J by 5 bases, with 14 bases left in between. This CDR3 has 14 amino acids. Germline-derived CDR1 and CDR2 are DFQATT and SNEGSKA (reference sequence). The DNA of the CDR3 is TGCAGTGCTAGAAAGACCGAGACAGGAGATACGCAGTATTTT. It translates to CSARKTETGDTQYF.

The chain couples TRBV7-2 to TRBJ2-7, with D unresolved. Germline loops: CDR1 SGHTA, CDR2 FQGNSA. V was cut by 11 bases and J by 2 bases, with 16 bases left in between. The CDR3 runs to 13 residues. Written as DNA, the CDR3 is TGTGCCGGCGCCACCCAGAAGCCCTACGAGCAGTACTTC. This translates into CAGATQKPYEQYF.

This clonotype was recorded at least ten times. The chain links TRBV12-3 or TRBV12-4 to TRBJ2-5; D gene ambiguous. V dropped 4 bases and J dropped 5 bases, with 11 bases sitting between them. The CDR3 sequence is 13 residues long. The CDR3 region is CASSSPGTETQYF. Written as DNA, the CDR3 is TGTGCCAGCAGTTCCCCCGGTACGGAGACCCAGTACTTC.

Ten or more counts support this clonotype. This chain links TRBV20-1 with TRBJ2-7; either TRBD1 or TRBD2 may supply D (7 bases each). The V and J ends lost 6 bases and 3 bases respectively, with 27 bases between them. Germline V CDR1 and CDR2: DFQATT, SNEGSKA (reference sequence). The CDR3 runs 17 residues. CDR3 coding DNA: TGCAGTGCCGTGGACAGGCCTAGCGGAGGGGGGGACTACGAGCAGTACTTC. It yields the protein CSAVDRPSGGGDYEQYF.

As for this clonotype: A much larger clone differs from this one at a single base, so this may be a read error. Without the conserved terminal phenylalanine or tryptophan, this CDR3 likely stems from a read error. The genes are TRBV6-5 and TRBJ2-7; D possibly corresponds to TRBD1 (6 bases). The ends were cut back, 7 bases at V and 1 base at J, with 8 bases in the middle. The CDR3 consists of 12 residues. From germline, CDR1 is MNHEY and CDR2 SVGAGI. This CDR3 is CASTGQSYEQYS. CDR3 nucleotides: TGTGCCAGCACAGGACAGTCCTACGAGCAGTACTCC.

V is TRBV12-3 or TRBV12-4 and J is TRBJ1-5; 7 bases match TRBD1. Losses at the gene ends were 5 bases for V and 5 bases for J; bases not matched to a gene: 6. The CDR3 runs 14 residues. The CDR3 DNA reads as TGTGCCAGCAGTCCCACAGGGGACTATCAGCCCCAGCATTTT. This codes for CASSPTGDYQPQHF.

The chain employs TRBV6-5 and TRBJ2-5; 9 bases map to TRBD1. This CDR3 is built from 16 residues. CDR1 MNHEY and CDR2 SVGAGI come from the germline V gene. With 3 bases clipped from V and 5 bases from J, the junction kept 10 bases outside the gene matches. This CDR3 reads CASSYRGTGFGETQYF. DNA of the CDR3: TGTGCCAGCAGTTATCGCGGGACAGGGTTCGGGGAGACCCAGTACTTC.

This clonotype has only a few counts. V usage is TRBV7-2 and J usage is TRBJ2-4; the D is unclear. Trimming stripped 0 bases from V and 0 bases from J, with 12 bases between. The length of the CDR3 is 17 residues. Germline lookup yields CDR1 SGHTA and CDR2 FQGNSA. The CDR3: CASSLAVANLAKNIQYF. The CDR3 region has the DNA TGTGCCAGCAGCTTAGCGGTAGCTAACCTAGCCAAAAACATTCAGTACTTC.

The V gene is TRBV7-9, the J gene TRBJ1-1; TRBD1 agrees at 10 bases. V was pared by 5 bases and J by 4 bases, with 7 bases of the junction left unmatched. This CDR3 is built from 15 residues. The germline gives CDR1 SEHNR, CDR2 FQNEAQ (reference sequence). CDR3 protein: CASSARDRGSTEAFF. The CDR3 DNA is TGTGCCAGCAGCGCCAGGGACAGGGGAAGCACTGAAGCTTTCTTT.

At least ten counts were recorded for this clonotype. J is TRBJ2-3 and V is TRBV5-1; 13 nucleotides line up with TRBD2. Trimming cost V 0 bases and J 4 bases; bases outside gene matches: 5. The CDR3 length is 17 residues. Germline V gene data show CDR1 as SGHRS and CDR2 as YFSETQ. The CDR3 coding sequence is TGCGCCAGCAGCTTGGTAGGACTAGCGGGAGCGGCAGATACGCAGTATTTT. Its translation is CASSLVGLAGAADTQYF. Full variable domain (missing parts from reference TRBV5-1 and TRBJ2-3): KAGVTQTPRYLIKTRGQQVTLSCSPISGHRSVSWYQQTPGQGLQFLFEYFSETQRNKGNFPGRFSGRQFSNSRSEMNVSTLELGDSALYLCASSLVGLAGAADTQYFGPGTRLTVL.

This CDR3 reads CASSPRTGSQYF. In nucleotides, the CDR3 is TGTGCCAGCTCACCAAGGACGGGGTCGCAGTATTTT. The V gene is TRBV18, the J gene TRBJ2-3, with a weak D call TRBD2 (5 bases). Trimming stripped 2 bases from V and 10 bases from J, with 10 bases between. The CDR3 is 12 amino acids. Germline values: CDR1 KGHSH, CDR2 LQKENI. The entire variable domain, with the rest obtained from reference TRBV18 and TRBJ2-3, is as follows: NAGVMQNPRHLVRRRGQEARLRCSPMKGHSHVYWYRQLPEEGLKFMVYLQKENIIDESGMPKERFSAEFPKEGPSILRIQQVVRGDSAAYFCASSPRTGSQYFGPGTRLTVL.

This clonotype occurred many times. The chain employs TRBV10-3 and TRBJ2-7, with TRBD1 identical over 8 bases. V shed 0 bases, J shed 2 bases, and the junction held 3 bases outside the gene matches. This CDR3 has 15 amino acids. The germline CDR1 and CDR2 sequences are ENHRY and SYGVKD. The CDR3 loop is CAISESTGAPYEQYF. CDR3 sequence (DNA): TGTGCCATCAGTGAGTCGACAGGGGCTCCCTACGAGCAGTACTTC.

The V call is TRBV6-5, the J call TRBJ2-3; 10 bases are shared with TRBD1. The trim removed 0 bases at V and 6 bases at J, leaving 9 bases unmatched. Germline CDR1 and CDR2: MNHEY and SVGAGI. CDR3 length: 17 residues. CDR3 sequence (DNA): TGTGCCAGCAGTTACTCAGGTGACAGGGGGCTCCAGGATACGCAGTATTTT. It encodes CASSYSGDRGLQDTQYF.

This rearrangement joins TRBV3-1 to TRBJ2-1; 10 bases map to TRBD2. The CDR3 runs 17 residues. Germline values: CDR1 LGHDT, CDR2 YNNKEL (reference sequence). Germline trimming cut 1 base from V and 0 bases from J; bases unmatched to any gene: 3. The CDR3 protein is CASSQGASGSSYNEQFF. The CDR3 DNA follows: TGTGCCAGCAGCCAAGGAGCTAGCGGGAGCTCCTACAATGAGCAGTTCTTC.

This clonotype was observed at least ten times. V usage is TRBV7-2 and J usage is TRBJ1-5; 8 bases agree with TRBD1. V lost 2 bases, J lost 6 bases, and 6 bases stayed unmatched. Germline-derived CDR1 and CDR2 are SGHTA and FQGNSA. The CDR3 totals 15 residues. As DNA, the CDR3 is TGTGCCAGCAGCTTAAGACAGGGGATTGTTCAGCCCCAGCATTTT. It encodes CASSLRQGIVQPQHF.

A few counts support this clonotype. The chain combines TRBV5-5 with TRBJ2-5; unclear D gene. Germline assignment: CDR1 SGHKS and CDR2 YYEKEE (reference sequence). CDR3 length: 16 amino acids. The V end lost 2 bases, the J end lost 5 bases, and 19 bases lay between the germline ends. Here the CDR3 reads CASSLMETRSEETQYF. CDR3 DNA: TGTGCCAGCAGCTTAATGGAGACAAGATCGGAGGAGACCCAGTACTTC.

This clonotype has at least ten counts. The CDR3 loop is CASSGTGTEPHQETQYF. The CDR3 nucleotides are TGCGCCAGCAGCGGAACCGGGACAGAGCCACACCAAGAGACCCAGTACTTC. This rearrangement joins TRBV5-1 to TRBJ2-5; TRBD1 agrees at 7 bases. With V trimmed by 4 bases and J by 0 bases, 12 bases remained unmatched. The V gene's germline CDR1 is SGHRS and CDR2 YFSETQ. The CDR3 covers 17 residues.

The chain carries TRBV6-1 and TRBJ1-5, with D unclear. Germline lookup yields CDR1 MNHNS and CDR2 SASEGT. The CDR3 is 16 residues long. V lost 5 bases and J lost 3, with 17 bases in between. The CDR3 sequence is CASSRFLPSNNQPQHF. In nucleotides, the CDR3 is TGTGCCAGCAGTCGATTTCTCCCCTCGAACAATCAGCCCCAGCATTTT.